Below are 3 T cell receptor beta chains sequenced from a single sample in a study of shared clonotypes between healthy human individuals. Profiling relied on immunoSEQ multiplex PCR, and the TCRdb table lists in-frame clones only, not all of them. Here the sample spans about 1.5 million clones, around 97% being singletons. Sequencing was done on a sample of naive CD4+ T cells sorted from blood. The sample's subset: CD45RA+ positively selected. These receptors came from a man between 25 and 39 years old in good health.

This chain links TRBV2 with TRBJ2-7; D is tentatively TRBD1 or TRBD2 (5 bases each). CDR1 and CDR2 (germline): SNHLY, FYNNEI. Trimming stripped 8 bases from V and 3 bases from J, with 20 bases between. The CDR3 runs to 15 residues. The CDR3 here is CASAMGPGWIYEQYF. CDR3 nucleotide sequence: TGTGCCAGCGCGATGGGACCGGGGTGGATCTACGAGCAGTACTTC.

The chain recombines TRBV28 with TRBJ1-2; tentative D call: TRBD1 (5 bases). CDR1 and CDR2 (germline): MDHEN, SYDVKM. The CDR3 covers 13 residues. Between the trimmed V and J ends, which lost 10 bases and 4 bases, there was a span of 16 bases. The CDR3 loop reads CAIKRGGVYGYTF. Here the CDR3 DNA reads TGTGCCATCAAACGCGGGGGAGTCTATGGCTACACCTTC.

The chain recombines TRBV25-1 with TRBJ2-5; TRBD2 matches 16 bases. V lost 4 bases, J lost 5 bases, and 7 bases stayed unmatched. The CDR3 loop spans 17 amino acids. Looked up from germline, CDR1 is MGHDK and CDR2 is SYGVNS. The CDR3 spells CASSAGTSGRAWETQYF. The CDR3 DNA reads TGTGCCAGCAGTGCCGGGACTAGCGGGAGGGCCTGGGAGACCCAGTACTTC.